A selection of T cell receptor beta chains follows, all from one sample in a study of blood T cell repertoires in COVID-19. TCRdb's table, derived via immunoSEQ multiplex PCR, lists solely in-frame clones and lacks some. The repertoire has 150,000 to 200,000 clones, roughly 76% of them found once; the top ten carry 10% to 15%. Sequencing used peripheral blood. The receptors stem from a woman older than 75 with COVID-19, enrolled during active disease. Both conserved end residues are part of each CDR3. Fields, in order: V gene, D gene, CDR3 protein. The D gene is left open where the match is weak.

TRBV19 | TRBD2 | CASSTQLAGVTDTQYF
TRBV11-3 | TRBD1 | CASSSGQVSSYNEQFF
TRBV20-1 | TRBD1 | CSASPGTGGLQPQHF
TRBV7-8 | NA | CASSPSLKDLMNTEAFF
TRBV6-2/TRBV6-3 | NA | CASSYDVRTEAFF
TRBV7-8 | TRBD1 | CASSTTDRSWQYF
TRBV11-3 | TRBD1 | CASSGQGSSPLHF
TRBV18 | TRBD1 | CASSPGTGGQPQHF
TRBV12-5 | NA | CASGPGQSAYEQYF
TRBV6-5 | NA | CASSYSLGGTEAFF
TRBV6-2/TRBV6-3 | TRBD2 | CASGLSGGTDTQYF
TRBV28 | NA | CASRLNRDTQYF
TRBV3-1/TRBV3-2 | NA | CASSQEVWGGVNTEAFF
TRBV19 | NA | CASSPFREANYGYTF
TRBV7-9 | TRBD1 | CASSFSKGQGATEAFF
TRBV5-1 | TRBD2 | CASSLDGGAYEQYF
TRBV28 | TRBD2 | CASLAARAGETQYF
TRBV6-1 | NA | CASSEALSQPQHF
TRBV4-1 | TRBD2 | CASSQEGLAGRADTQYF
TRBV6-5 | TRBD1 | CASSTGDRGYEQYF
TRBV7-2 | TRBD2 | CASSSGTIPYEQYF
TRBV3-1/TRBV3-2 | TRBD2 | CASSLRGVQETQYF
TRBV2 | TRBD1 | CASRSGGAGPDVSPLHF
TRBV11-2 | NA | CASSLVSMAVIPHYEQYF
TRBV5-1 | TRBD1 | CASSFRTGIGSPLHF
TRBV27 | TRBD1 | CASSYWGTGQSEAFF
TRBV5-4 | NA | CASRFRETEAFF
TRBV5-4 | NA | CASSSTVNTEAFF
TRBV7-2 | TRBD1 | CASSVQGVDGYTF
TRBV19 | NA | CASSMRHNEKLFF
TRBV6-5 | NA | CASLAPHYEQYF
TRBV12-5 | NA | CASGLVSSGYTF
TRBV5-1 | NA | CASSFLTGNYEQYF
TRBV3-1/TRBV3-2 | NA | CASSQEEGYRGTDTQYF
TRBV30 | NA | CAWISVGGNTIYF
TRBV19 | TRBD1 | CASSIVTGAGELFF
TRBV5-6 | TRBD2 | CASSLWEGPTDTQYF
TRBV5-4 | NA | CASSLSEAGTQYF
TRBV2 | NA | CASSGQALANYGYTF
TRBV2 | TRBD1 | CASRETGGGYGYTF
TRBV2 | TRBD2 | CASSDPGLAGVRSYNEQFF
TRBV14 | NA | CASSQAAGRGGYTF
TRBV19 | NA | CASSSGQTYEQYF
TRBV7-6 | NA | CASSLEGRQETQYF
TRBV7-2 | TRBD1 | CASSLAGTDEKLFF
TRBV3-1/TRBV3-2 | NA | CASSQEVRKQYF
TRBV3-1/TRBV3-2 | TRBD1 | CASRVDRIQETQYF
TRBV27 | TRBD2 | CASSLAGGPYEQYF
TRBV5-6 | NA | CASSLASTGRAPLHF
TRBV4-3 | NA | CASSQDHGRFYGYTF
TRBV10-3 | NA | CAISDRNSSPETQYF